This T cell receptor beta chain derives from a study of shared clonotypes between healthy human individuals. Whole-study findings and limits: Rarefaction indicated that sorted-subset sequencing remained incomplete although depth was large. The study found about 5.1% of naive CD4 clonotypes shared across several donors.

The CDR3 totals 13 residues. From germline, CDR1 is SGHVS and CDR2 FQNEAQ. Trimming took 1 base from V and 4 from J, leaving 7 bases between them. There were no recent acute infections or vaccinations among the donors, who were healthy HIV-negative adults. The study drew all its donors from Caucasian adults living in Nashville, Tennessee. For this clone: What it binds is unknown.

The method was immunoSEQ multiplex PCR; TCRdb's version includes in-frame clones alone and lacks a portion of them. The sample shows 2,500,000 or so clones, around 90% of them seen only once. The V and J genes are TRBV7-8 and TRBJ1-1; D gene unclear. The source of this sequence is a man younger than 30 in good health. Sequencing was done on a sample of naive CD4+ T cells sorted from blood. Regarding subset: CD45RA+ positively selected. In nucleotides, the CDR3 is TGTGCCAGCAGCTTAGGCAGGATCACTGAAGCTTTCTTT. Translated, it gives CASSLGRITEAFF.